This TCR beta chain stems from a study of OX40 agonist ivuxolimab in advanced cancers. As for the study more broadly: Ivuxolimab was an agonistic, fully human IgG2 monoclonal antibody directed against OX40 (CD134), a costimulatory receptor. The monotherapy dose-escalation portion (N of about 49 patients) of the phase I ivuxolimab trial is reported in the paper. Among the approximately 50 dose-escalation patients, roughly 20 had hepatocellular carcinoma, some 15 melanoma, 9 renal cell carcinoma and 9 head and neck cancer. Patients were allowed to have had prior anti-PD-1, anti-PD-L1 or anti-CTLA-4 therapy, and approximately 43% of the dose-escalation patients had previously received checkpoint inhibitors. A male proportion of roughly 80% and a mean age of approximately 61 years, ranging from about 23 to 90, were recorded for the dose-escalation cohort. Partial responses occurred in three dose-escalation patients: two with cutaneous melanoma and one with hepatocellular carcinoma. The point of sequencing TCRbeta in the periphery was to test whether ivuxolimab changed TCR sequence diversity and drove clonal T-cell expansion. Intravenous ivuxolimab was administered to patients every 2 weeks at six dose levels: 0.01, 0.1, 0.3, 1.5, 3 and 10 mg/kg. General conclusions and limits of the study: Partial responders in the 0.1-3.0 mg/kg groups had among the lowest normalized peripheral clonal expansion, especially among CD8+ T cells. The antigen specificity of the peripheral T cells that underwent clonal expansion was not determined. At doses of 0.1 to 3.0 mg/kg, clonal expansion of both CD4+ and CD8+ blood T cells was observed from baseline to week 6. After ivuxolimab, more expanded clones were found on average in CD8+ T cells than in CD4+ T cells. Low levels of normalized T-cell clonal expansion were also shown by some nonresponding patients.

To sequence the TCRbeta CDR3 region, genomic DNA was isolated from the sorted cells. The immunoSEQ Assay was used to sequence the TCRbeta CDR3 regions. Held by TCRdb, this immuneACCESS table contains in-frame sequences only and omits some clones. Under half of the omission traces to an unresolved V gene where checked; the cause of the rest is unknown. This sample comprises approximately 100,000 clones, around nine tenths of them detected only once. The ten largest clones take up under 0.55% of the sample. On this clone itself: Its specific antigen is unknown. No base quality values were provided; no much bigger clone lies one nucleotide off.

A distance of 10 bases separates the germline ends of V and J, which lose 5 bases and 5 bases respectively. CDR1 and CDR2, looked up from the germline V gene, are SGHTA and FQGNSA. Spanning cysteine to phenylalanine, the CDR3 consists of 13 amino acids. The DNA shown is the 39-base CDR3, in frame from base 1. The trial excluded patients who had a history of autoimmune disease or were on systemic immunosuppression. Peripheral blood for TCR sequencing was collected from all dose cohorts at baseline, on cycle 4 day 1, and on cycle 7 day 1. Samples came from an open-label, multicenter, first-in-human phase I dose-escalation trial of ivuxolimab. Adults with locally advanced or metastatic melanoma, renal cell, hepatocellular, or head and neck squamous cell carcinoma were enrolled in the trial. Before TCR sequencing, CD4+ T cells and CD8+ T cells from peripheral blood were sorted into separate populations.

Here the chain combines TRBV7-2 and TRBJ1-5, with an unclear D gene assignment. This TCR was recovered from an adult with an advanced solid tumor such as melanoma, head and neck, liver or kidney cancer. Sequencing used CD4+ or CD8+ T cells sorted from blood, obtained in a trial of the OX40 agonist ivuxolimab. The CDR3 reads CASSPRFDQPQHF. The DNA is as follows: TGTGCCAGCAGCCCCCGATTCGATCAGCCCCAGCATTTT.